Sequencing of this T cell receptor (beta chain) was carried out in a study of blood T cell repertoires in COVID-19. The method was immunoSEQ multiplex PCR; TCRdb's version includes in-frame clones alone and lacks a portion of them. Here the sample spans 150,000 to 200,000 clones, roughly 91% being singletons. The CDR3 has 17 residues. Germline CDR1 is SGHAT and CDR2 is FQNNGV. V lost 2 bases to trimming and J lost 5 bases; unmatched junction nucleotides: 11. The sequence derives from a man aged 18 to 35 with COVID-19, enrolled during active disease. Sequencing was done on a sample of peripheral blood. The rearrangement joins TRBV11-2 to TRBJ2-3; TRBD2 matches 9 bases. DNA for the CDR3: TGTGCCAGCAGCTTAAGCCTGGGAGCGGGAGGAGGAGATACGCAGTATTTT. This gives the protein CASSLSLGAGGGDTQYF.